These 21 T cell receptor beta chains came from one sample sequenced in a study of human T cells and chemical hapten exposure. TCRdb reprocessed the RACE reads via MiXCR and lists one record per CDR3 protein. This sample yields about 270,000 distinct CDR3 sequences, of which approximately 7.5% are seen a single time; roughly 1.2% belongs to the top ten. Time point meaning: pre-sensitization, week 0. Documented treatment: therapeutic diphenylcyclopropenone sensitization with weekly scalp DPC. This material consisted of whole blood, taken in connection with sensitization to the hapten diphenylcyclopropenone (DPC). Receptors originate from a man aged 18 to 29 with alopecia areata. Some clones in this sample may be carry-over from other donors' samples.

The genes are TRBV28 and TRBJ1-4; tentative D call: TRBD1 (6 bases). The germline gives CDR1 MDHEN, CDR2 SYDVKM. Trimming cost V 7 bases and J 7 bases, with 16 bases left between them. The CDR3 sequence is 14 residues long. The CDR3 DNA is TGTGCCAGCACCAGGGGCCGTGGGCGTGAAAAACTGTTTTTT. It specifies CASTRGRGREKLFF.

This clonotype has at least ten counts. This rearrangement joins TRBV20-1 to TRBJ1-2; 7 nucleotides line up with TRBD1. Trimming cost V 8 bases and J 8 bases; bases outside gene matches: 14. This CDR3 has 13 residues. Germline V CDR1 and CDR2: DFQATT, SNEGSKA (reference sequence). CDR3 region: CSPKPWKGAGYTF. DNA for the CDR3: TGCAGTCCGAAACCCTGGAAGGGGGCCGGCTACACCTTC.

This clonotype has ten or more counts. The chain carries TRBV10-3 and TRBJ2-3, with D tentatively TRBD1 (7 bases). V lost 6 bases and J lost 0, with 13 bases in between. Germline values: CDR1 ENHRY, CDR2 SYGVKD. The CDR3 totals 15 residues. This CDR3 reads CAISVTGTSTDTQYF. CDR3 DNA sequence: TGTGCCATCAGCGTGACAGGGACTAGCACAGATACGCAGTATTTT.

The CDR3 coding sequence is TGCGCCAGCAGCAACAGACTAGCGGGTGCTACCGGGGAGCTGTTTTTT. Translation gives CASSNRLAGATGELFF. This sequence joins TRBV5-1 and TRBJ2-2; the match to TRBD2 covers 10 bases. The CDR3 spans 16 residues. The J segment lost 5 bases and the V segment lost 4 bases, leaving 8 bases of the junction unmatched. Germline V CDR1 and CDR2: SGHRS, YFSETQ.

The rearrangement links TRBV7-2 to TRBJ2-3; maybe TRBD1 (5 bases). The CDR3 is 16 amino acids. V lost 1 base, J lost 8 bases, and 19 bases lay in between. CDR1 is SGHTA, CDR2 FQGNSA, per germline. CDR3 region: CASSLDNKGRSSTQYF. The CDR3 coding sequence is TGTGCCAGCAGCTTAGATAATAAGGGGCGTTCATCTACGCAGTATTTT. Combining the CDR3 with reference TRBV7-2 and TRBJ2-3 gives the whole variable domain GAGVSQSPSNKVTEKGKDVELRCDPISGHTALYWYRQSLGQGLEFLIYFQGNSAPDKSGLPSDRFSAERTGGSVSTLTIQRTQQEDSAVYLCASSLDNKGRSSTQYFGPGTRLTVL.

J is TRBJ2-7 and V is TRBV24-1; D gene uncertain. The CDR3 spans 14 residues. Germline V gene lookup returns CDR1 KGHDR and CDR2 SFDVKD. V shed 1 base and J shed 2 bases, with 8 bases lying between them. The CDR3 loop is CATSDFRQPYEQYF. CDR3 nucleotides: TGTGCCACCAGTGATTTTAGGCAGCCCTACGAGCAGTACTTC.

This chain connects TRBV12-3 or TRBV12-4 to TRBJ2-6; D is unresolved. Trimming took 3 bases from V and 0 from J, leaving 12 bases between them. The CDR3 spans 17 residues. Here the CDR3 DNA reads TGTGCCAGCAGTTTTACCCACATCTCCTCTGGGGCCAACGTCCTGACTTTC. It yields the protein CASSFTHISSGANVLTF.

There are a few counts of this clonotype. The chain combines TRBV20-1 with TRBJ2-3, with D perhaps being TRBD1 or TRBD2 (5 bases each). Trimming pared 3 bases from V and 4 bases from J, leaving 17 bases between. The CDR3 extends over 15 amino acids. The germline V gene has CDR1 DFQATT and CDR2 SNEGSKA (reference sequence). The CDR3 region has the DNA TGCAGTGCTAGCCGGGACCCGAGCTTGGCAGATACGCAGTATTTT. Its translation is CSASRDPSLADTQYF.

The chain combines TRBV7-9 with TRBJ1-2; TRBD1 might be the D (6 bases). Germline V gives CDR1 SEHNR, CDR2 FQNEAQ (reference sequence). The CDR3 runs 15 residues. Trimming took 4 bases from V and 6 from J, leaving 18 bases between them. CDR3 coding DNA: TGTGCCAGCAGCTCCCCAGGTTCAGGGGACCATGGCTACACCTTC. It encodes CASSSPGSGDHGYTF.

The sample holds many counts of this clonotype. DNA for the CDR3: TGTGCCAGCAGTTTTTCGGGCACTGAAGCTTTCTTT. This codes for CASSFSGTEAFF. The V call is TRBV28, the J call TRBJ1-1; no firm D call. The CDR3 loop spans 12 amino acids. V lost 3 bases, J lost 4 bases, and 6 bases lay in between. Germline loops: CDR1 MDHEN, CDR2 SYDVKM. Drawing the rest from reference TRBV28 and TRBJ1-1, the complete variable domain is DVKVTQSSRYLVKRTGEKVFLECVQDMDHENMFWYRQDPGLGLRLIYFSYDVKMKEKGDIPEGYSVSREKKERFSLILESASTNQTSMYLCASSFSGTEAFFGQGTRLTVV.

This clonotype was found once. DNA for the CDR3: TGCGCCAGCAGCCAACTAGGAGTAGGGGGCAAGGAGACCCAGTACTTC. It is translated as CASSQLGVGGKETQYF. The rearrangement joins TRBV4-1 to TRBJ2-5, with 7 bases fitting TRBD1. Germline CDR1 MGHRA, CDR2 YSYEKL. V lost 2 bases to trimming and J lost 5 bases; unmatched junction nucleotides: 11. This CDR3 region has 16 residues.

The genes are TRBV7-9 and TRBJ2-3, with 10 bases that match TRBD2. Unmatched junction bases numbered 5, after V lost 1 base and J lost 4 bases. The CDR3 has 16 residues. The germline CDR1 and CDR2 sequences are SEHNR and FQNEAQ (reference sequence). The CDR3 loop is CASSLGSGTSADTQYF. DNA of the CDR3: TGTGCCAGCAGCTTAGGTTCCGGGACTAGCGCAGATACGCAGTATTTT.

This clonotype has a count of ten or more. V is TRBV3-1 and J is TRBJ2-2; either TRBD1 or TRBD2 may supply D (5 bases each). This CDR3 is 16 amino acids long. Germline-derived CDR1 and CDR2 are LGHDT and YNNKEL (reference sequence). Trimming pared 4 bases from V and 0 bases from J, leaving 12 bases between. In DNA, the CDR3 is TGTGCCAGCAGCCGAGGGACGGCCGCGAACACCGGGGAGCTGTTTTTT. Translating gives CASSRGTAANTGELFF.

The chain has TRBV6-2 or TRBV6-3 and TRBJ1-1; 10 nucleotides match TRBD1. The CDR3 sequence is 17 residues long. Germline V gene lookup returns CDR1 MNHEY and CDR2 SVGEGT. V was pared by 6 bases and J by 1 base, with 11 bases of the junction left unmatched. CDR3 coding DNA: TGTGCCAGCAGAAGGGACAGGGGCTTGGAAAGGAACACTGAAGCTTTCTTT. This encodes CASRRDRGLERNTEAFF.

This rearrangement joins TRBV2 to TRBJ1-1, with D hard to call. CDR3 size: 16 residues. The V end was cut by 4 bases, the J end by 3 bases, with 18 bases between. The V gene's germline CDR1 is SNHLY and CDR2 FYNNEI. The CDR3 loop reads CASSGTGFGEDTEAFF. CDR3 sequence (DNA): TGTGCCAGCAGTGGGACGGGGTTCGGGGAGGACACTGAAGCTTTCTTT.

The DNA for the CDR3 is TGCGCCAGCAGCCAAGACCGGAATCGACAGGGACAAGAGACCCAGTACTTC. It codes for CASSQDRNRQGQETQYF. This chain connects TRBV4-3 to TRBJ2-5; 7 bases align to TRBD1. The CDR3 has 17 amino acids. Germline lookup yields CDR1 LGHNA and CDR2 YSLEER. The V and J ends lost 0 bases and 2 bases, in that order; junction bases with no gene match: 9.

The genes are TRBV11-2 and TRBJ2-5; D unclear. The CDR3 is 13 residues long. Germline V CDR1 and CDR2: SGHAT, FQNNGV. Deletions cut 5 bases from V and 0 bases from J, with 7 bases between. The CDR3 nucleotides are TGTGCCAGCAGCCATGGACACCAAGAGACCCAGTACTTC. Translated: CASSHGHQETQYF.

This clonotype showed up just a few times. This sequence joins TRBV24-1 and TRBJ2-1, with no clear D. V gave up 4 bases and J gave up 6 bases, with 18 bases separating them. From germline, CDR1 is KGHDR and CDR2 SFDVKD. The CDR3 runs to 16 residues. In DNA, the CDR3 is TGTGCCACCAGTGAGTCCCAGTGGGAACCTATCAATGAGCAGTTCTTC. This codes for CATSESQWEPINEQFF.

The table lists this clonotype with a few counts. A clone one base away is much larger, so this may be a read error. The chain has TRBV7-2 and TRBJ2-3; D is unclear. Per the germline V gene, CDR1 is SGHTA and CDR2 is FQGNSA. The CDR3 consists of 12 residues. V shed 4 bases and J shed 4 bases, with 6 bases lying between them. Here the CDR3 DNA reads TGTGCCAGCAGCTCCCTCTCAGATACGCAGTATTTT. This codes for CASSSLSDTQYF.

The chain has TRBV10-3 and TRBJ2-7; the D is unclear. Trimming removed 3 bases from V and 5 bases from J, with 11 bases in between. The CDR3 has 13 amino acids. The germline V gene has CDR1 ENHRY and CDR2 SYGVKD. The CDR3 coding sequence is TGTGCCATCAGTGATGGTTTAACGCACGAGCAGTACTTC. This translates into CAISDGLTHEQYF.

This clonotype was seen a few times. This rearrangement joins TRBV29-1 to TRBJ1-1, with TRBD1 matching over 7 bases. Germline loops: CDR1 SQVTM, CDR2 ANQGSEA. J gave up 0 bases and V 7 bases, and 8 bases lay outside the gene matches. This CDR3 comprises 14 residues. The CDR3 coding sequence is TGCAGCGCTCGCGCAGGGGGGATGAACACTGAAGCTTTCTTT. Protein: CSARAGGMNTEAFF.